This T cell receptor beta chain was profiled in a study of T cell responses to AZD1222 COVID-19 vaccine. With 6 bases removed from V and 3 bases from J, the gap between germline ends came to 11 bases. Germline-derived CDR1 and CDR2 are SGHNT and YENEEA. This CDR3 is 13 amino acids long. The table lists this clone with a count of one. Assay: immunoSEQ multiplex PCR; the TCRdb copy retains only in-frame clones and omits some. The profile shows some 97,000 clones, 80% to 90% of them singletons. Specimen: peripheral blood, collected on day 0 of AZD1222 vaccination. This TCR derives from an adult in good health. The chain recombines TRBV11-3 with TRBJ1-2, with D tentatively TRBD1 (5 bases). The CDR3 reads CASSAGTDYGYTF. DNA of the CDR3: TGTGCCAGCAGTGCCGGGACCGACTATGGCTACACCTTC.